The 18 T cell receptor beta chains given below trace back to one sample, sequenced in a study of CD8 T cells in ankylosing spondylitis. Whole-study findings and limits: Ankylosing spondylitis blood appeared to carry a characteristic TCR beta motif of roughly eight highly homologous variants.

In TCRdb, the 5' RACE reads were re-called with MiXCR into one record per CDR3 protein. The profile shows 750,000 to 850,000 distinct CDR3 sequences, around 11% of them singletons. No cognate antigen is known for these TCRs. Sequencing was done on a sample of blood, either unsorted or a sorted T cell fraction (not recorded which). These receptors were taken from a male donor with ankylosing spondylitis.

This clonotype appeared a few times. The J gene is TRBJ2-5, the V gene TRBV25-1; D could derive from TRBD1 or TRBD2 (5 bases each). The germline V gene has CDR1 MGHDK and CDR2 SYGVNS. Trimming shortened V by 7 bases and J by 1 base, and 13 bases separated the two germline ends. This CDR3 has 14 amino acids. CDR3 protein: CASTYGAFQETQYF. The DNA for the CDR3 is TGTGCCAGCACGTACGGGGCCTTCCAAGAGACCCAGTACTTC.

This clonotype was found a few times. V and J are TRBV6-2 or TRBV6-3 and TRBJ1-5; D gene ambiguous. With 5 bases removed from V and 0 bases from J, the gap between germline ends came to 14 bases. Germline CDR1 and CDR2: MNHEY and SVGEGT. The CDR3 has 16 residues. In DNA form, the CDR3 reads TGTGCCAGCAGTCCTCGAGTATTCTATAGCAATCAGCCCCAGCATTTT. It specifies CASSPRVFYSNQPQHF.

This sequence joins TRBV2 and TRBJ2-7, with 8 bases lining up with TRBD2. V lost 7 bases and J lost 0; bases outside the gene matches: 5. Germline CDR1 reads SNHLY; CDR2 reads FYNNEI. This CDR3 has 14 residues. CDR3 loop: CASIRTSFSYEQYF. As DNA, the CDR3 is TGTGCCAGCATTCGGACTAGCTTCTCCTACGAGCAGTACTTC.

On this clonotype itself: A junction end diverges from the germline sequence, so it may reflect a read error. The chain links TRBV20-1 to TRBJ2-5; D could derive from TRBD1 or TRBD2 (5 bases each). Germline CDR1 and CDR2: DFQATT and SNEGSKA (reference sequence). The CDR3 spans 15 residues. CDR3 amino acids: CSALLSGLDHETQYF. The CDR3, as DNA: TGCAGTGCTCTACTGTCGGGGCTCGACCACGAGACCCAGTACTTC.

This rearrangement joins TRBV29-1 to TRBJ1-1; a possible D gene is TRBD1 (5 bases). V gave up 5 bases and J gave up 3 bases, with 19 bases separating them. CDR3 size: 15 residues. Germline V gives CDR1 SQVTM, CDR2 ANQGSEA. The CDR3 region is CSVFLSGPLDTEAFF. The CDR3 DNA is TGCAGCGTTTTTCTGTCGGGACCATTGGACACTGAAGCTTTCTTT. Looking up the rest from reference TRBV29-1 and TRBJ1-1 gives the full variable domain: SAVISQKPSRDICQRGTSLTIQCQVDSQVTMMFWYRQQPGQSLTLIATANQGSEATYESGFVIDKFPISRPNLTFSTLTVSNMSPEDSSIYLCSVFLSGPLDTEAFFGQGTRLTVV.

Details on this clonotype: A junction end diverges from the germline sequence, so it may reflect a read error. The chain is built from TRBV6-5 and TRBJ1-5, with D possibly being TRBD1 (6 bases). The germline CDR1 and CDR2 sequences are MNHEY and SVGAGI. The CDR3 is 18 residues long. CDR3 DNA: TGTGCCAGCAGTTACATAAGGACAGCCTCATATAGCAATCAGCCCCAGCTTTTT. This translates into CASSYIRTASYSNQPQLF.

This clonotype was seen a handful of times. The rearrangement links TRBV29-1 to TRBJ2-3; D is uncertain. Germline V gene sequence: CDR1 SQVTM, CDR2 ANQGSEA. Deletions cut 4 bases from V and 14 bases from J, with 16 bases between. CDR3 length equals 11 residues. CDR3 sequence: CSVVTAYRPYF. CDR3 sequence (DNA): TGCAGCGTTGTAACGGCCTACCGTCCGTATTTT.

This clonotype was counted at least ten times. This rearrangement joins TRBV29-1 to TRBJ1-1; 8 positions match TRBD1. Per germline, CDR1 SQVTM and CDR2 ANQGSEA. CDR3 length: 13 amino acids. In DNA form, the CDR3 reads TGCAGTGTAGACAGGGGCATGAACACTGAAGCTTTCTTT. It translates to CSVDRGMNTEAFF.

This clonotype was seen at least ten times. The chain uses TRBV7-2 and TRBJ2-3, with a weak D call TRBD1 (6 bases). Germline lookup yields CDR1 SGHTA and CDR2 FQGNSA. Trimming took 5 bases from V and 4 from J, leaving 7 bases between them. The CDR3 consists of 12 residues. This CDR3 reads CASSRTADTQYF. CDR3 nucleotide sequence: TGTGCCAGCAGCAGGACAGCAGATACGCAGTATTTT.

This clonotype was recorded at least ten times. The chain recombines TRBV6-2 or TRBV6-3 with TRBJ2-1; 7 bases align to TRBD2. The length of the CDR3 is 15 residues. CDR1 is MNHEY, CDR2 SVGEGT, per germline. The junction had 8 bases not matched to a gene; V was cut back by 5 bases and J by 4 bases. The CDR3 nucleotides read TGTGCCAGCAGTCTCGGCACTAGCGTATACAATGAGCAGTTCTTC. It yields the protein CASSLGTSVYNEQFF.

The rearrangement uses TRBV29-1 and TRBJ2-5, with TRBD2 matching over 7 bases. Germline lookup yields CDR1 SQVTM and CDR2 ANQGSEA. The CDR3 is 16 residues long. Trimming cost V 4 bases and J 4 bases; bases outside gene matches: 15. CDR3 nucleotides: TGCAGCGTTGGGGGGGGTCGTGGGTTCAAGGCAGAGACCCAGTACTTC. Amino acids: CSVGGGRGFKAETQYF.

The chain couples TRBV7-2 to TRBJ1-1; D not certain. V was shortened by 1 base and J by 1 base, with 10 bases between the two germline ends. Germline CDR1 SGHTA, CDR2 FQGNSA. The CDR3 covers 15 residues. CDR3 DNA: TGTGCCAGCAGCTTAGTCTTTTTTAGGAACACTGAAGCTTTCTTT. Translation gives CASSLVFFRNTEAFF.

This clonotype was counted many times. The chain uses TRBV6-5 and TRBJ1-1, with 7 bases aligning to TRBD1. Looked up from germline, CDR1 is MNHEY and CDR2 is SVGAGI. Unmatched junction bases numbered 8, after V lost 3 bases and J lost 10 bases. This CDR3 has 13 residues. CDR3 sequence (DNA): TGTGCCAGCAGTTATAGGACAGGACTGGGAGCTTTCTTT. This gives the protein CASSYRTGLGAFF.

This clonotype appeared a single time. This chain connects TRBV6-2 or TRBV6-3 to TRBJ2-7; 8 positions match TRBD2. Germline-derived CDR1 and CDR2 are MNHEY and SVGEGT. This CDR3 comprises 13 residues. V was pared by 7 bases and J by 3 bases, with 5 bases of the junction left unmatched. The CDR3 DNA follows: TGTGCCAGCACTACTAGCGGCCGCTACGAGCAGTACTTC. Translating gives CASTTSGRYEQYF.

This chain joins TRBV4-1 and TRBJ2-1; no reliable D call. The CDR3 has 13 amino acids. Germline loops: CDR1 MGHRA, CDR2 YSYEKL. V lost 1 base and J 14 bases, leaving 15 bases between the germline ends. CDR3: CASSQGPDGWKFF. Written as DNA, the CDR3 is TGCGCCAGCAGCCAAGGCCCGGACGGCTGGAAGTTCTTC.

The J gene is TRBJ1-1, the V gene TRBV6-2 or TRBV6-3; D may be TRBD1 (6 bases). This CDR3 is built from 15 residues. The V gene's germline CDR1 is MNHEY and CDR2 SVGEGT. Trimming left V 6 bases short and J 4 bases short, with 18 bases between. This chain's CDR3 is CASRTGYFWSTEAFF. Here the CDR3 DNA reads TGTGCCAGCAGAACAGGGTACTTCTGGAGCACTGAAGCTTTCTTT.

This chain connects TRBV6-2 or TRBV6-3 to TRBJ2-2, with 7 bases matching TRBD2. CDR1 and CDR2 from the germline V gene are MNHEY and SVGEGT. The ends lost 5 bases at V and 5 bases at J; junction bases unmatched: 5. The CDR3 is 14 amino acids. CDR3: CASSRGRATGELFF. CDR3 bases: TGTGCCAGCAGTCGTGGGAGGGCGACCGGGGAGCTGTTTTTT.

This clonotype was detected ten times or more. The chain employs TRBV4-3 and TRBJ2-6; D uncertain. V was trimmed by 6 bases and J by 0 bases, leaving 9 bases between them. The CDR3 runs 15 residues. Looked up from germline, CDR1 is LGHNA and CDR2 is YSLEER. CDR3 sequence: CASSARSSGANVLTF. CDR3 bases: TGCGCCAGCAGTGCTAGGAGCTCTGGGGCCAACGTCCTGACTTTC.